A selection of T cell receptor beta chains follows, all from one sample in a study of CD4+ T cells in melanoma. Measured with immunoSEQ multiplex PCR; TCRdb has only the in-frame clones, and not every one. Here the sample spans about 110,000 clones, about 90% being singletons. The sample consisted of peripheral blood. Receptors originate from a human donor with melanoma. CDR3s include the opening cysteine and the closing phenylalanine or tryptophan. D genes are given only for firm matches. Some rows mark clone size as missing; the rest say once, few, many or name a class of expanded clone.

cdr3_nt: TGTGCCAGTAGTACCCGCTCCGGGACAGGGTATGGCTACACCTTC; cdr3_aa: CASSTRSGTGYGYTF; v_call: TRBV19; d_call: TRBD1; j_call: TRBJ1-2; clone_size: NA
cdr3_nt: TGTGCCAGCAGCTTAGTGGAGGACACTGAAGCTTTCTTT; cdr3_aa: CASSLVEDTEAFF; v_call: TRBV7-2; d_call: NA; j_call: TRBJ1-1; clone_size: NA
cdr3_nt: TGCGCCAGCAGCTTGGAGGGGGCCGGGGAGCTGTTTTTT; cdr3_aa: CASSLEGAGELFF; v_call: TRBV5-1; d_call: NA; j_call: TRBJ2-2; clone_size: NA
cdr3_nt: TGTGCCAGCAGCCTGTCTGGGGCCAACGTCCTGACTTTC; cdr3_aa: CASSLSGANVLTF; v_call: TRBV27; d_call: NA; j_call: TRBJ2-6; clone_size: NA
cdr3_nt: TGTGCCAGCAGCCCCCAGGGAGAGACCCAGTACTTC; cdr3_aa: CASSPQGETQYF; v_call: TRBV7-9; d_call: NA; j_call: TRBJ2-5; clone_size: NA
cdr3_nt: TGCGCCAGCAGCCTGCTAGCGGGGGGGCCTGGTGAGCAGTTCTTC; cdr3_aa: CASSLLAGGPGEQFF; v_call: TRBV5-1; d_call: TRBD2; j_call: TRBJ2-1; clone_size: NA
cdr3_nt: TGTGCCAGCAGCCCCCCACAGGGTGCATCCACCGGGGAGCTGTTTTTT; cdr3_aa: CASSPPQGASTGELFF; v_call: TRBV28; d_call: NA; j_call: TRBJ2-2; clone_size: NA
cdr3_nt: TGTGCCATCAGTGCATCCCAGGGGGACGAGCAGTACTTC; cdr3_aa: CAISASQGDEQYF; v_call: TRBV10-3; d_call: TRBD1; j_call: TRBJ2-7; clone_size: NA
cdr3_nt: TGTGCCAGCAGGATGGGACAGGGTAGTACTGAAGCTTTCTTT; cdr3_aa: CASRMGQGSTEAFF; v_call: TRBV28; d_call: TRBD1; j_call: TRBJ1-1; clone_size: NA
cdr3_nt: TGTGCCGGCGACAGGACTGGGGCCAACGTCCTGACTTTC; cdr3_aa: CAGDRTGANVLTF; v_call: TRBV2; d_call: NA; j_call: TRBJ2-6; clone_size: NA
cdr3_nt: TGCGCCAGCAGCCAAGTCGGGGGCTCAGGTGGCTACACCTTC; cdr3_aa: CASSQVGGSGGYTF; v_call: TRBV4-1; d_call: NA; j_call: TRBJ1-2; clone_size: few
cdr3_nt: TGTGCCAGCAGCCTAGGGACAGCCACCTATAATTCACCCCTCCACTTT; cdr3_aa: CASSLGTATYNSPLHF; v_call: TRBV28; d_call: TRBD1; j_call: TRBJ1-6; clone_size: NA
cdr3_nt: TGTGCCAGCAGCTTCATCCCGGTTCGGGACACCGGGGAGCTGTTTTTT; cdr3_aa: CASSFIPVRDTGELFF; v_call: TRBV7-6; d_call: NA; j_call: TRBJ2-2; clone_size: NA
cdr3_nt: TGTGCCAGCAGTTTTAGGGAAGGCAGTAGGGGCCGGAATGAGCAGTTCTTC; cdr3_aa: CASSFREGSRGRNEQFF; v_call: TRBV28; d_call: NA; j_call: TRBJ2-1; clone_size: NA
cdr3_nt: TGTGCTAGTGGTTTGGTATTGGGGCAACCCGGCATTTATGGCTACACCTTC; cdr3_aa: CASGLVLGQPGIYGYTF; v_call: TRBV12-5; d_call: NA; j_call: TRBJ1-2; clone_size: NA
cdr3_nt: TGTGCCAGCAGCTTAATGGGGTCGTACAATGAGCAGTTCTTC; cdr3_aa: CASSLMGSYNEQFF; v_call: TRBV7-8; d_call: NA; j_call: TRBJ2-1; clone_size: NA
cdr3_nt: TGCGCCAGCAGCCAAGGGGCAGGGGGGTTCTACGAGCAGTACTTC; cdr3_aa: CASSQGAGGFYEQYF; v_call: TRBV4-1; d_call: NA; j_call: TRBJ2-7; clone_size: once
cdr3_nt: TGTGCCAGCACCCCACTACGGCGGCAAGAGACCCAGTACTTC; cdr3_aa: CASTPLRRQETQYF; v_call: TRBV28; d_call: NA; j_call: TRBJ2-5; clone_size: once
cdr3_nt: TGTGCCAGCGGGACAGGGAAGGGGTATGGCTACACCTTC; cdr3_aa: CASGTGKGYGYTF; v_call: TRBV5-6; d_call: TRBD1; j_call: TRBJ1-2; clone_size: NA
cdr3_nt: TGCGCCAGCAGCTCGGGCGGCGGAGAAGGCAATTCACCCCTCCACTTT; cdr3_aa: CASSSGGGEGNSPLHF; v_call: TRBV5-1; d_call: NA; j_call: TRBJ1-6; clone_size: NA
cdr3_nt: TGTGCCAGCAGTTTGGGGGGAAGGGGAGAAAAACTGTTTTTT; cdr3_aa: CASSLGGRGEKLFF; v_call: TRBV28; d_call: NA; j_call: TRBJ1-4; clone_size: NA
cdr3_nt: TGTGCCAGCAGCTTAGCGGTGGGGGTATCCTTCTTC; cdr3_aa: CASSLAVGVSFF; v_call: TRBV7-2; d_call: NA; j_call: TRBJ1-2; clone_size: NA
cdr3_nt: TGTGCCAGCAGTGAATACGGGGTGGAGACCCAGTACTTC; cdr3_aa: CASSEYGVETQYF; v_call: TRBV25-1; d_call: NA; j_call: TRBJ2-5; clone_size: NA
cdr3_nt: TGTGCCAGCAGCTCGGACAGGGGAGCGAGCACCGGGGAGCTGTTTTTT; cdr3_aa: CASSSDRGASTGELFF; v_call: TRBV5-6; d_call: TRBD1; j_call: TRBJ2-2; clone_size: NA
cdr3_nt: TGTGCCAGCAGCTCCGCGGGACTCCCCACAGATACGCAGTATTTT; cdr3_aa: CASSSAGLPTDTQYF; v_call: TRBV9; d_call: NA; j_call: TRBJ2-3; clone_size: NA
cdr3_nt: TGTGCCAGCAGTTCCGACAGGGGCACAGATACGCAGTATTTT; cdr3_aa: CASSSDRGTDTQYF; v_call: TRBV28; d_call: TRBD1; j_call: TRBJ2-3; clone_size: NA
cdr3_nt: TGTGCCAGCAGCTTCGGGACTAGCGGGAGCGTGGAGACCCAGTACTTC; cdr3_aa: CASSFGTSGSVETQYF; v_call: TRBV7-7; d_call: TRBD2; j_call: TRBJ2-5; clone_size: NA
cdr3_nt: TGTGCCAGCAGCGTAGAACAGGCGAACACTGAAGCTTTCTTT; cdr3_aa: CASSVEQANTEAFF; v_call: TRBV9; d_call: NA; j_call: TRBJ1-1; clone_size: NA
cdr3_nt: TGCGCCAGCAGCTTGGACGGCAATCAGCCCCAGCATTTT; cdr3_aa: CASSLDGNQPQHF; v_call: TRBV5-1; d_call: NA; j_call: TRBJ1-5; clone_size: NA
cdr3_nt: TGTGCCAGCAGCTTGCGTAGCGGGAGTATGGATACGCAGTATTTT; cdr3_aa: CASSLRSGSMDTQYF; v_call: TRBV5-4; d_call: TRBD2; j_call: TRBJ2-3; clone_size: NA
cdr3_nt: TGTGCCAGCAGTATGGTTCCAGGCTACGAGCAGTACTTC; cdr3_aa: CASSMVPGYEQYF; v_call: TRBV25-1; d_call: NA; j_call: TRBJ2-7; clone_size: NA
cdr3_nt: TGTGCCAGCAGCGGAGGTGGGAAGGACCTATACAATGAGCAGTTCTTC; cdr3_aa: CASSGGGKDLYNEQFF; v_call: TRBV9; d_call: NA; j_call: TRBJ2-1; clone_size: NA
cdr3_nt: TGTGCCAGTAGTAAGAGTGATACCGGCCCCCCCCAAGAGACCCAGTACTTC; cdr3_aa: CASSKSDTGPPQETQYF; v_call: TRBV19; d_call: NA; j_call: TRBJ2-5; clone_size: NA
cdr3_nt: TGTGCCAGCAGTGAAATAAGGGGGAGAAAGTATTTT; cdr3_aa: CASSEIRGRKYF; v_call: TRBV25-1; d_call: NA; j_call: TRBJ2-3; clone_size: once
cdr3_nt: TGTGCCAGCAGCTTAATTTCAGGCGACACTGAAGCTTTCTTT; cdr3_aa: CASSLISGDTEAFF; v_call: TRBV7-7; d_call: NA; j_call: TRBJ1-1; clone_size: NA
cdr3_nt: TGTGCCAGCAGCGTAGGACAGGAAGAGACCCAGTACTTC; cdr3_aa: CASSVGQEETQYF; v_call: TRBV9; d_call: NA; j_call: TRBJ2-5; clone_size: NA
cdr3_nt: TGTGCCAGTAGCAAATACATGGGGTCCTATGGCTACACCTTC; cdr3_aa: CASSKYMGSYGYTF; v_call: TRBV19; d_call: NA; j_call: TRBJ1-2; clone_size: NA
cdr3_nt: TGTGCCAGCAGCTCAACGGGACTAGCGGGATTTTTTGATACGCAGTATTTT; cdr3_aa: CASSSTGLAGFFDTQYF; v_call: TRBV7-2; d_call: TRBD2; j_call: TRBJ2-3; clone_size: NA
cdr3_nt: TGTGCCAGCAGCTTAGTGTTAGGGGACAGCACAGATACGCAGTATTTT; cdr3_aa: CASSLVLGDSTDTQYF; v_call: TRBV7-9; d_call: NA; j_call: TRBJ2-3; clone_size: NA
cdr3_nt: TGTGCCAGCAGCTTAGCGAGGGGGGATGCAACTAATGAAAAACTGTTTTTT; cdr3_aa: CASSLARGDATNEKLFF; v_call: TRBV7-9; d_call: NA; j_call: TRBJ1-4; clone_size: NA
cdr3_nt: TGTGCCAGCAGCTTGGCCGAGGTACCAACGGGCGAGCAGTACTTC; cdr3_aa: CASSLAEVPTGEQYF; v_call: TRBV5-4; d_call: NA; j_call: TRBJ2-7; clone_size: NA
cdr3_nt: TGTGCCAGCAGCCCGTTAGACTACGAGCAGTACTTC; cdr3_aa: CASSPLDYEQYF; v_call: TRBV11-2; d_call: NA; j_call: TRBJ2-7; clone_size: NA
cdr3_nt: TGTGCCAGTAGTATTGGTGGGTCAGGCGATACGCAGTATTTT; cdr3_aa: CASSIGGSGDTQYF; v_call: TRBV19; d_call: NA; j_call: TRBJ2-3; clone_size: NA
cdr3_nt: TGTGCCAGCGGTCGCGGGGTAGGAGAGACCCAGTACTTC; cdr3_aa: CASGRGVGETQYF; v_call: TRBV9; d_call: NA; j_call: TRBJ2-5; clone_size: NA
cdr3_nt: TGTGCCAGCAGCTTATGGGGGAACACTGAAGCTTTCTTT; cdr3_aa: CASSLWGNTEAFF; v_call: TRBV7-2; d_call: NA; j_call: TRBJ1-1; clone_size: once
cdr3_nt: TGTGCCAGCAGTCGGGGGGGGGCTGGACCCGGGGAGCTGTTTTTT; cdr3_aa: CASSRGGAGPGELFF; v_call: TRBV6-1; d_call: TRBD2; j_call: TRBJ2-2; clone_size: NA
cdr3_nt: TGTGCCAGCAGGGGTACAGGGGAAGGCAATCAGCCCCAGCATTTT; cdr3_aa: CASRGTGEGNQPQHF; v_call: TRBV28; d_call: TRBD1; j_call: TRBJ1-5; clone_size: NA